This T cell receptor beta chain was obtained from a study of cytotoxic CD8 clonotypes in ibrutinib-treated CLL. Study details: Overall, 24 responses were partial and 2 complete; following median about 70 months, about 15 patients stayed remitted and approximately 12 progressed. Notes on the study in general: Circulating CD8+ T-cell counts were tracked by baseline clonality, which exceeded that of age-matched healthy donors.

The CDR3 covers 15 residues. Germline V gives CDR1 MNHNS, CDR2 SASEGT. The V end lost 8 bases, the J end lost 2 bases, and 18 bases lay between the germline ends. Deep sequencing aimed at 1 in 200,000 to 1 in 1 million T cells' resolution. Some clones are missing from TCRdb's copy, which holds only in-frame ones; the method was immunoSEQ multiplex PCR. The table lists tens of thousands of clones, around 68% of them singletons, with 9.5% to 15% in the top ten. Worth noting for this clone: Its antigen is not identified.

V and J are TRBV6-1 and TRBJ1-1; possibly TRBD1 for D (6 bases). The sample consisted of PBMCs, taken after 12 months of ibrutinib treatment. The source of this sequence is a human donor with chronic lymphocytic leukemia. The CDR3 nucleotides are TGTGCCAGCCTTACCCCGGGACATAGAAACACTGAAGCTTTCTTT. It yields the protein CASLTPGHRNTEAFF.